Below, 15 T cell receptor beta chains from the same sample are listed, as sequenced in a study of blood T cells in healthy people across ages. Together with a sample-barcoded 5' primer, a J-beta primer mix was included in a second PCR lasting about 7 to 11 cycles. TCRdb itself ran the 5' RACE reads through MiXCR, one entry per CDR3 protein. The repertoire holds 1.5 million to 2 million distinct CDR3 sequences, with roughly 32% as singletons. The source material was blood. The origin of the receptors is a woman aged 25 to 45 in good health.

This clonotype occurred once. J is TRBJ1-2 and V is TRBV18; tentatively, D is TRBD1 (5 bases). Trimming removed 5 bases from V and 6 bases from J, with 19 bases in between. In germline, CDR1 is KGHSH, CDR2 LQKENI. The CDR3 totals 15 residues. The CDR3 sequence: CASSTGTQERHGYTF. In nucleotides, the CDR3 is TGTGCCAGCTCAACCGGGACGCAAGAACGTCATGGCTACACCTTC.

Comment on this clonotype: Given a much more abundant clone one base away, this may be a read error. The chain uses TRBV27 and TRBJ2-3; TRBD1 agrees at 7 bases. Germline V gene data show CDR1 as MNHEY and CDR2 as SMNVEV (reference sequence). The CDR3 spans 15 residues. This chain's CDR3 is CASRFRQGRTETQYF. The CDR3 DNA reads as TGTGCCAGCAGATTTAGACAGGGAAGGACAGAAACGCAGTATTTT.

This rearrangement joins TRBV16 to TRBJ1-2; perhaps TRBD1 as D (6 bases). Germline lookup yields CDR1 KGHSY and CDR2 FQNENV. Trimming left V 4 bases short and J 3 bases short, with 12 bases between. The CDR3 has 14 residues. For the CDR3, the DNA is TGTGCCAGCAGCCGGGACACCAGGGACTATGGCTACACCTTC. It translates to CASSRDTRDYGYTF. The whole variable domain, remainder taken from reference TRBV16 and TRBJ1-2, is GEEVAQTPKHLVRGEGQKAKLYCAPIKGHSYVFWYQQVLKNEFKFLISFQNENVFDETGMPKERFSAKCLPNSPCSLEIQATKLEDSAVYFCASSRDTRDYGYTFGSGTRLTVV.

This clonotype was found a few times. This rearrangement joins TRBV7-9 to TRBJ1-2; tentative D call: TRBD1 (5 bases). This CDR3 is built from 14 residues. From germline, CDR1 is SEHNR and CDR2 FQNEAQ (reference sequence). Trimming cost V 3 bases and J 4 bases, with 12 bases left between them. The CDR3 loop is CASSLGQVIYGYTF. CDR3 nucleotides: TGTGCCAGCAGCTTGGGGCAGGTGATCTATGGCTACACCTTC.

Only a few counts were recorded for this clonotype. The chain links TRBV4-2 to TRBJ2-3; TRBD2 matches 8 bases. V gave up 1 base and J gave up 2 bases; unmatched junction bases: 11. This CDR3 region has 18 residues. From germline, CDR1 is LGHNA and CDR2 YNFKEQ. CDR3 sequence (DNA): TGTGCCAGCAGCCAAGTAGGTTGGGCGGGGGGAAACACAGATACGCAGTATTTT. Translated: CASSQVGWAGGNTDTQYF.

This chain uses TRBV29-1 with TRBJ2-5; perhaps TRBD2 as D (6 bases). Germline values: CDR1 SQVTM, CDR2 ANQGSEA. V lost 3 bases, J lost 4 bases, and 9 bases lay in between. The CDR3 totals 12 residues. The CDR3 protein is CSVERGSETQYF. DNA for the CDR3: TGCAGCGTTGAGCGGGGCTCAGAGACCCAGTACTTC.

This clonotype has more than one count but fewer than ten. This chain links TRBV6-2 or TRBV6-3 with TRBJ1-1; no clear D gene. The CDR3 consists of 11 residues. Germline values: CDR1 MNHEY, CDR2 SVGEGT. V lost 2 bases and J lost 6, with 4 bases in between. For the CDR3, the DNA is TGTGCCAGCAGTTACGGCTCTGAAGCTTTCTTT. This encodes CASSYGSEAFF.

V usage is TRBV27 and J usage is TRBJ1-5; no reliable D call. CDR1 and CDR2 (germline): MNHEY, SMNVEV (reference sequence). V was shortened by 8 bases and J by 7 bases, with 12 bases between the two germline ends. There are 12 residues in the CDR3. The chain's CDR3 is CASGVGGQPQHF. The CDR3 DNA reads TGTGCCAGCGGAGTTGGAGGGCAGCCCCAGCATTTT.

This clonotype showed up just a few times. The gene calls are TRBV30 and TRBJ1-1, with D maybe TRBD1 (5 bases). Trimming took 1 base from V and 3 from J, leaving 6 bases between them. The length of the CDR3 is 12 residues. Germline-derived CDR1 and CDR2 are GTSNPN and SVGIG (reference sequence). This CDR3 reads CAWSEQDTEAFF. CDR3 nucleotide sequence: TGTGCCTGGAGTGAACAGGACACTGAAGCTTTCTTT.

This clonotype was recorded once. V usage is TRBV20-1 and J usage is TRBJ2-2; D may match TRBD1 or TRBD2 (6 bases each). V gave up 3 bases and J gave up 6 bases, with 14 bases separating them. Per the germline V gene, CDR1 is DFQATT and CDR2 is SNEGSKA (reference sequence). The CDR3 consists of 14 residues. CDR3 sequence (DNA): TGCAGTGCTAGTGAGGGGGAGGTGTCCGGGGAGCTGTTTTTT. Its protein is CSASEGEVSGELFF.

Comments on this clonotype: It is unclear where the CDR3 begins or ends on the DNA, so no DNA is shown, and the CDR3 is as TCRdb lists it. The V and J genes are TRBV27 and TRBJ2-7. The CDR3 is 14 amino acids in total, end residues counted. Germline V gene data show CDR1 as MNHEY and CDR2 as SMNVEV (reference sequence). The CDR3 loop reads CASSSSRVSYEQYF.

A few counts support this clonotype. CDR3 loop: CASSSLAGEHNEQFF. CDR3 sequence (DNA): TGTGCCAGCAGTTCACTAGCGGGAGAACACAATGAGCAGTTCTTC. This chain connects TRBV6-2 or TRBV6-3 to TRBJ2-1, with 11 bases lining up with TRBD2. CDR3 size: 15 residues. The germline CDR1 and CDR2 sequences are MNHEY and SVGEGT. The junction had 4 bases not matched to a gene; V was cut back by 4 bases and J by 5 bases.

This clonotype was detected a few times. This chain joins TRBV20-1 and TRBJ1-1; possibly TRBD1 for D (5 bases). This CDR3 is built from 12 residues. V dropped 8 bases and J dropped 4 bases, with 14 bases sitting between them. CDR1 is DFQATT, CDR2 SNEGSKA, per germline (reference sequence). The CDR3 DNA reads TGCAGTCCCCAGGGTGATCGCACTGAAGCTTTCTTT. It is translated as CSPQGDRTEAFF.

In regard to this clonotype: The junction and the germline gene differ at one end; a read error may be behind it. The V gene is TRBV7-8, the J gene TRBJ1-5; 9 positions agree with TRBD1. The CDR3 extends over 16 amino acids. CDR1 is SGHVS and CDR2 is FQNEAQ in the germline V gene. The CDR3 coding sequence is TGTGCCAGCAGCTTAGCGCGGGACAGGGTATCTCAGCTCCAGCATTTT. It encodes CASSLARDRVSQLQHF.

The CDR3 nucleotides read TGTGCCAGTAGTCCCTGGGACAGGGCCGCCCAGGGGGAGCTGTTTTTT. It specifies CASSPWDRAAQGELFF. The rearrangement joins TRBV19 to TRBJ2-2; 9 nucleotides align to TRBD1. The CDR3 spans 16 residues. Per the germline V gene, CDR1 is LNHDA and CDR2 is SQIVND (reference sequence). V lost 5 bases, J lost 8 bases, and 12 bases stayed unmatched.